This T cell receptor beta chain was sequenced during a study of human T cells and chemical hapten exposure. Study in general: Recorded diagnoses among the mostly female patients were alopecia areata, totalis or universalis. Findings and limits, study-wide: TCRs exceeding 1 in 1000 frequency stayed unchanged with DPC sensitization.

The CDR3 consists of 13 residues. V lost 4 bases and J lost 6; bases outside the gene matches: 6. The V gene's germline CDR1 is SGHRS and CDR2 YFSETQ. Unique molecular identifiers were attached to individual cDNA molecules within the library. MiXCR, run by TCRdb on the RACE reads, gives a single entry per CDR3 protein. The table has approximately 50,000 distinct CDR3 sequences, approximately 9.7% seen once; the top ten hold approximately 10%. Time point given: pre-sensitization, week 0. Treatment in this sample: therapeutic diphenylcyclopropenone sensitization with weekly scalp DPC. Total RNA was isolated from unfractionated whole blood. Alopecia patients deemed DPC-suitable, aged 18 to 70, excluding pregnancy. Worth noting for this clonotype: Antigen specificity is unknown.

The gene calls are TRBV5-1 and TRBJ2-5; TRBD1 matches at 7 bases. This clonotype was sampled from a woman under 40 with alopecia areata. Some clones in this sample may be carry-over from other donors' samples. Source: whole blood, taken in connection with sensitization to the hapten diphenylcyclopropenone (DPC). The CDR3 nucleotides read TGCGCCAGCAGCCTCCAGGACAGGCAGACCCAGTACTTC. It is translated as CASSLQDRQTQYF.